What follows are 8 T cell receptor beta chains derived from one specimen sequenced in a study of blood T cell repertoires in COVID-19. Method: immunoSEQ multiplex PCR; TCRdb's copy keeps in-frame clones and lacks some. The sample holds about 140,000 clones, around 90% seen once. The sequenced material came from peripheral blood. The origin of the receptors is an elderly woman with acute or convalescent COVID-19.

The chain carries TRBV12-3 or TRBV12-4 and TRBJ2-7; 7 bases match TRBD1. CDR3 length: 13 amino acids. V shed 3 bases, J shed 2 bases, and the junction held 1 base outside the gene matches. Written as DNA, the CDR3 is TGTGCCAGCAGTTTGACAGGGACCTACGAGCAGTACTTC. It is translated as CASSLTGTYEQYF.

The chain couples TRBV12-3 or TRBV12-4 to TRBJ2-1; unclear D gene. The length of the CDR3 is 12 residues. V shed 5 bases and J shed 3 bases, with 5 bases lying between them. The CDR3 reads CASSVNYNEQFF. CDR3 bases: TGTGCCAGCAGTGTAAACTACAATGAGCAGTTCTTC.

This clone came up once. The rearrangement uses TRBV7-3 and TRBJ1-1; tentatively, D is TRBD1 (5 bases). In germline, CDR1 is SGHTA, CDR2 FQGTGA. Trimming took 0 bases from V and 11 from J, leaving 16 bases between them. The length of the CDR3 is 14 residues. The CDR3 loop reads CASSLTARLGVAFF. In DNA, the CDR3 is TGTGCCAGCAGCTTAACGGCTAGGCTAGGGGTGGCTTTCTTT.

This chain links TRBV2 with TRBJ1-6, with TRBD1 as a possible D gene (6 bases). V was cut by 2 bases and J by 10 bases, with 12 bases left in between. From germline, CDR1 is SNHLY and CDR2 FYNNEI. This CDR3 contains 14 residues. Here the CDR3 reads CASSESPRGSPLHF. CDR3 DNA: TGTGCCAGCAGTGAAAGTCCAAGGGGGTCACCCCTCCACTTT.

A note on this clone: The sample has other DNA sequences that encode this CDR3 too. The chain carries TRBV29-1 and TRBJ2-1; D may be TRBD1 (7 bases). Germline-derived CDR1 and CDR2 are SQVTM and ANQGSEA. This CDR3 comprises 13 residues. The ends were cut back, 4 bases at V and 6 bases at J, with 13 bases in the middle. The CDR3 bases are TGCAGCGTTGGCTACAGGGGAGGCAATGAGCAGTTCTTC. This translates into CSVGYRGGNEQFF.

DNA of the CDR3: TGCGCCAGCGGGCGTCTCGATACAGGACCTAATGAAAAACTGTTTTTT. This codes for CASGRLDTGPNEKLFF. The chain combines TRBV4-1 with TRBJ1-4, with D possibly being TRBD1 (5 bases). The V end lost 8 bases, the J end lost 3 bases, and 19 bases lay between the germline ends. Germline values: CDR1 MGHRA, CDR2 YSYEKL. The CDR3 loop spans 16 amino acids.

This clone is a singleton in its sample. The chain joins TRBV20-1 to TRBJ1-4; tentative D call: TRBD1 (5 bases). The V end was cut by 3 bases, the J end by 4 bases, with 9 bases between. Looked up from germline, CDR1 is DFQATT and CDR2 is SNEGSKA (reference sequence). The CDR3 runs 13 residues. CDR3 DNA sequence: TGCAGTGCTAGTTGGGGCTTTAATGAAAAACTGTTTTTT. It translates to CSASWGFNEKLFF.

The rearrangement uses TRBV5-6 and TRBJ2-2; D not resolved. The CDR3 length is 15 residues. Looked up from germline, CDR1 is SGHDT and CDR2 is YYEEEE. Trimming stripped 0 bases from V and 1 base from J, with 7 bases between. In DNA form, the CDR3 reads TGTGCCAGCAGCTTGGTTCGCGGGAACACCGGGGAGCTGTTTTTT. Translation: CASSLVRGNTGELFF.